This T cell receptor (beta chain) was recovered during a study of shared T cell receptors in the human thymus. There are 16 residues in the CDR3. The J segment lost 1 base and the V segment lost 2 bases, leaving 5 bases of the junction unmatched. Germline V gene data show CDR1 as KGHSH and CDR2 as LQKENI. Clones were read by immunoSEQ multiplex PCR, and TCRdb kept only the in-frame ones, dropping some. The table records hundreds of thousands of clones, roughly 90% of them present only once. The sample was also reused in another study, on human thymus T cells. This second study says: Donor material was obtained from healthy Finnish infants undergoing corrective surgery for congenital heart defects. Resections removed during corrective heart surgery provided the thymus tissue used. The authors found apparently biased V and J gene usage in thymic and blood repertoires. In unrelated individuals, thymic repertoires overlapped highly, according to related research.

The sequence came from a boy under two years old with a congenital heart defect. Sequencing input: thymocytes. V usage is TRBV18 and J usage is TRBJ2-1, with 7 bases matching TRBD2. The CDR3 nucleotides are TGTGCCAGCTCACCAGGTTCTAGCGGTTCCTACAATGAGCAGTTCTTC. As protein: CASSPGSSGSYNEQFF.